Presented here are 21 T cell receptor beta chains from one specimen sequenced in a study of human T cells and chemical hapten exposure. Time point specified: patch test 3, about 24 weeks after DPC sensitization. Treatment of the sample: therapeutic diphenylcyclopropenone sensitization with weekly scalp DPC. Using its own MiXCR run on the RACE reads, TCRdb lists one record per CDR3 protein. Altogether 55,000 to 75,000 distinct CDR3 sequences are present, over 10% being singletons, with the ten largest covering about 2.4%. This sample comprised whole blood, obtained in connection with sensitization to the hapten diphenylcyclopropenone (DPC). The receptor source for this set is a young man with alopecia areata. Some clones in this sample may be carry-over from other donors' samples.

This clonotype was recorded at least ten times. The chain recombines TRBV6-5 with TRBJ2-1; D is perhaps TRBD2 (5 bases). Per germline, CDR1 MNHEY and CDR2 SVGAGI. The CDR3 consists of 12 residues. V gave up 5 bases and J gave up 10 bases, with 12 bases separating them. The CDR3, as DNA: TGTGCCAGCAGTCGAGAAGGCGGGGAGCAGTTCTTC. Amino acids: CASSREGGEQFF.

This chain links TRBV14 with TRBJ1-6, with D unresolved. The CDR3 is made up of 17 amino acids. Germline CDR1 reads SGHDN; CDR2 reads FVKESK. V was shortened by 2 bases and J by 0 bases, with 11 bases between the two germline ends. DNA of the CDR3: TGTGCCAGCAGCCAAAAGGTCACGAGCTCCTATAATTCACCCCTCCACTTT. Its protein is CASSQKVTSSYNSPLHF.

This clonotype was picked up many times. The chain uses TRBV6-2 or TRBV6-3 and TRBJ2-3, with D possibly TRBD1 on 6 matching bases. The V end lost 4 bases, the J end lost 3 bases, and 20 bases lay between the germline ends. The CDR3 runs to 17 residues. Germline V gives CDR1 MNHEY, CDR2 SVGEGT. The CDR3 loop reads CASSSPTGSRVTDTQYF. The DNA for the CDR3 is TGTGCCAGCAGTTCCCCGACAGGCTCCCGTGTGACAGATACGCAGTATTTT.

This clonotype was found many times. A junction end diverges from the germline sequence, so it may reflect a read error. The chain has TRBV7-7 and TRBJ2-3, with D possibly matching TRBD2 (6 bases). The germline V gene has CDR1 SSHAT and CDR2 FNYEAQ (reference sequence). The CDR3 runs 16 residues. CDR3 loop: CASSLEVGGSTDTQYF. The CDR3 DNA reads as TGTGCTAGCAGCTTAGAAGTGGGGGGTTCAACAGATACGCAGTATTTT.

This clonotype has a handful of counts. The chain joins TRBV28 to TRBJ2-3, with TRBD2 matching 8 bases. J was trimmed by 1 base and V by 6 bases; bases with no gene match: 12. The CDR3 contains 17 residues. Germline CDR1 reads MDHEN; CDR2 reads SYDVKM. CDR3 bases: TGTGCCAGCAGAAAACCGGGAGGGCAGGGAGGCACAGATACGCAGTATTTT. Translated, it gives CASRKPGGQGGTDTQYF.

This clonotype was seen many times. The rearrangement links TRBV15 to TRBJ2-3, with D unclear. The CDR3 sequence is 15 residues long. Germline CDR1 LNHNV, CDR2 YYDKDF (reference sequence). Trimming cost V 0 bases and J 2 bases, with 9 bases left between them. In nucleotides, the CDR3 is TGTGCCACCAGCAGAGATGGGGTATTCACAGATACGCAGTATTTT. This sequence encodes CATSRDGVFTDTQYF.

This clonotype was picked up many times. The chain combines TRBV12-3 or TRBV12-4 with TRBJ2-1, with TRBD2 identical over 8 bases. The CDR3 has 13 amino acids. The V and J ends lost 7 bases and 6 bases, in that order; junction bases with no gene match: 5. The DNA for the CDR3 is TGTGCCAGCATTTGGCGGGGGGTCAATGAGCAGTTCTTC. It is translated as CASIWRGVNEQFF.

The table lists this clonotype with many counts. The chain joins TRBV5-5 to TRBJ1-5; a weak D match, TRBD1 (5 bases). V was clipped by 4 bases and J by 8 bases, with 13 bases between them. The CDR3 sequence is 13 residues long. Per germline, CDR1 SGHKS and CDR2 YYEKEE (reference sequence). CDR3 bases: TGTGCCAGCAGCCGCGAAACAGGAGAGCCCCAGCATTTT. It translates to CASSRETGEPQHF. The full variable domain, with the rest looked up from reference TRBV5-5 and TRBJ1-5, is DAGVTQSPTHLIKTRGQQVTLRCSPISGHKSVSWYQQVLGQGPQFIFQYYEKEERGRGNFPDRFSARQFPNYSSELNVNALLLGDSALYLCASSRETGEPQHFGDGTRLSIL.

The genes are TRBV14 and TRBJ1-2; tentatively, D is TRBD1 (5 bases). Trimming took off 4 bases at V and 8 bases at J, with 17 bases between the two ends. The CDR3 is 14 residues long. Germline V gives CDR1 SGHDN, CDR2 FVKESK. CDR3 bases: TGTGCCAGCAGCCGTGGGACTCCGGGGGAGGGCTACACCTTC. Protein product: CASSRGTPGEGYTF.

The chain combines TRBV27 with TRBJ1-2; TRBD1 might be the D (6 bases). Germline assignment: CDR1 MNHEY and CDR2 SMNVEV (reference sequence). The CDR3 contains 17 residues. Trimming removed 4 bases from V and 5 bases from J, with 23 bases in between. In nucleotides, the CDR3 is TGTGCCAGCAGTTCCCTTGCAACCCGCGGGACACTTTATGGCTACACCTTC. Translated: CASSSLATRGTLYGYTF.

The chain links TRBV7-4 to TRBJ2-5; D may be TRBD1 (6 bases). This CDR3 spans 14 amino acids. Trimming stripped 4 bases from V and 4 bases from J, with 13 bases between. Germline V gene lookup returns CDR1 SGHVT and CDR2 SQSDAQ. As DNA, the CDR3 is TGTGCCAGCAGCTGGGGCTCAGGGGCAGAGACCCAGTACTTC. Translated: CASSWGSGAETQYF. Full variable domain (missing parts from reference TRBV7-4 and TRBJ2-5): GAGVSQSPRYKVAKRGRDVALRCDSISGHVTLYWYRQTLGQGSEVLTYSQSDAQRDKSGRPSGRFSAERPERSVSTLKIQRTEQGDSAVYLCASSWGSGAETQYFGPGTRLLVL.

This clonotype was picked up many times. The chain carries TRBV3-1 and TRBJ2-5; 11 positions agree with TRBD2. The germline CDR1 and CDR2 sequences are LGHDT and YNNKEL (reference sequence). The CDR3 is made up of 18 amino acids. The V and J ends lost 1 base and 2 bases, in that order; junction bases with no gene match: 9. CDR3 amino acids: CASSQVLAGGGGQETQYF. The DNA of the CDR3 is TGTGCCAGCAGCCAAGTCCTAGCGGGGGGTGGTGGGCAAGAGACCCAGTACTTC.

The sample holds many counts of this clonotype. This chain's CDR3 is CASSYSTGADTEAFF. For the CDR3, the DNA is TGTGCCAGCAGTTACTCGACCGGTGCAGACACTGAAGCTTTCTTT. V gene TRBV6-2 or TRBV6-3 combines with J gene TRBJ1-1; no clear D gene. The length of the CDR3 is 15 residues. V lost 0 bases, J lost 3 bases, and 11 bases lay in between. Germline CDR1 and CDR2: MNHEY and SVGEGT.

This clonotype was counted ten times or more. This chain uses TRBV7-9 with TRBJ2-7; no clear D. V was pared by 1 base and J by 1 base, with 11 bases between. The CDR3 spans 15 residues. Germline lookup yields CDR1 SEHNR and CDR2 FQNEAQ (reference sequence). CDR3 in amino acids: CASSLGGASSYEQYF. CDR3 nucleotides: TGTGCCAGCAGCTTAGGAGGCGCGAGTTCCTACGAGCAGTACTTC. The full variable domain, in which reference TRBV7-9 and TRBJ2-7 provide the parts outside the CDR3, is DTGVSQNPRHKITKRGQNVTFRCDPISEHNRLYWYRQTLGQGPEFLTYFQNEAQLEKSRLLSDRFSAERPKGSFSTLEIQRTEQGDSAMYLCASSLGGASSYEQYFGPGTRLTVT.

This clonotype was seen ten or more times. The chain combines TRBV3-1 with TRBJ1-2; unclear D gene. The CDR3 totals 13 residues. Germline V gene lookup returns CDR1 LGHDT and CDR2 YNNKEL (reference sequence). V was shortened by 1 base and J by 8 bases, with 11 bases between the two germline ends. This CDR3 reads CASSQVGSEGYTF. CDR3 DNA: TGTGCCAGCAGCCAAGTGGGCAGCGAAGGCTACACCTTC.

This clonotype was seen at least ten times. The chain couples TRBV10-3 to TRBJ2-3; 9 bases agree with TRBD1. Germline values: CDR1 ENHRY, CDR2 SYGVKD. The CDR3 covers 15 residues. The trim removed 6 bases at V and 2 bases at J, leaving 6 bases unmatched. In DNA form, the CDR3 reads TGTGCCATCAGGCCTGGACAGGGGCACACAGATACGCAGTATTTT. Its translation: CAIRPGQGHTDTQYF.

CDR3 in amino acids: CASSLDRAIPREQYF. CDR3 DNA: TGTGCCAGCAGCCTTGACAGGGCGATCCCCCGAGAGCAGTACTTC. The chain uses TRBV28 and TRBJ2-7; 7 nucleotides line up with TRBD1. V was clipped by 6 bases and J by 7 bases; unmatched bases: 15. Germline CDR1 is MDHEN and CDR2 is SYDVKM. The length of the CDR3 is 15 residues.

This clonotype was seen only a few times. The rearrangement links TRBV5-5 to TRBJ2-7; no firm D call. Germline-derived CDR1 and CDR2 are SGHKS and YYEKEE (reference sequence). There are 14 residues in the CDR3. Trimming cost V 5 bases and J 0 bases, with 12 bases left between them. CDR3 residues: CASSSRRSSYEQYF. In nucleotides, the CDR3 is TGTGCCAGCAGTTCCCGAAGGAGCTCCTACGAGCAGTACTTC.

This clonotype was recorded many times. The V call is TRBV20-1, the J call TRBJ1-1; tentatively, D is TRBD1 (5 bases). V lost 3 bases and J lost 8, with 19 bases in between. The CDR3 loop spans 14 amino acids. Germline loops: CDR1 DFQATT, CDR2 SNEGSKA (reference sequence). The CDR3 coding sequence is TGCAGTGCTAGGGGTGGGGCAGTAGGGATAGAAGCTTTCTTT. This codes for CSARGGAVGIEAFF.

The table lists this clonotype with many counts. The chain couples TRBV12-3 or TRBV12-4 to TRBJ2-3, with D possibly TRBD1 on 6 matching bases. Trimming left V 5 bases short and J 1 base short, with 10 bases between. CDR3 length: 14 amino acids. The CDR3 nucleotides read TGTGCCAGCAGTAGGGGGTCTCGCACAGATACGCAGTATTTT. Translating gives CASSRGSRTDTQYF.

The rearrangement joins TRBV28 to TRBJ2-7; D call uncertain. V gave up 4 bases and J gave up 2 bases, with 6 bases separating them. The CDR3 extends over 12 amino acids. CDR1 is MDHEN, CDR2 SYDVKM, per germline. Here the CDR3 reads CASSSRTYEQYF. The CDR3 region has the DNA TGTGCCAGCAGTTCTCGGACCTACGAGCAGTACTTC.